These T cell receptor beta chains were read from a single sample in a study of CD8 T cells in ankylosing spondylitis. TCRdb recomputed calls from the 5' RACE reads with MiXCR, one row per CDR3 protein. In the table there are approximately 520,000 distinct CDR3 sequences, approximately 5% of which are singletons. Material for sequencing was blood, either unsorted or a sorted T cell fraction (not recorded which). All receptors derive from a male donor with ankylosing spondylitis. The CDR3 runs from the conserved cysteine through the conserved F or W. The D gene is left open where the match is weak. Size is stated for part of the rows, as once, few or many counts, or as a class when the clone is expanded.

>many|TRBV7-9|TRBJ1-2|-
CASSLIGELYGYTF
TGTGCCAGCAGCTTAATTGGGGAACTCTATGGCTACACCTTC
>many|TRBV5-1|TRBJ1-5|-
CASSLEWGNQPQHF
TGCGCCAGCAGCTTGGAGTGGGGCAATCAGCCCCAGCATTTT
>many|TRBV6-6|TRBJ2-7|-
CASVVFAGSEQYF
TGTGCCAGCGTGGTTTTTGCGGGGAGCGAGCAGTACTTC
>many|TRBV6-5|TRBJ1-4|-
CASSYTAGEEKLFF
TGTGCCAGCAGTTATACCGCGGGCGAAGAAAAACTGTTTTTT
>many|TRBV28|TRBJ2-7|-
CASSLLDSGGLREQYF
TGTGCCAGCAGTCTACTAGACAGTGGGGGCCTCCGGGAGCAGTACTTC
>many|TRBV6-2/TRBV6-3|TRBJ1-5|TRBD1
CASRQGVRDQPQHF
TGTGCCAGCAGACAGGGGGTAAGAGATCAGCCCCAGCATTTT
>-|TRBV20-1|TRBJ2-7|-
CSARASHPFTYEQYF
TGCAGTGCTAGAGCCAGCCACCCCTTTACTTACGAGCAGTACTTC
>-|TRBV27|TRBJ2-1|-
CASSFFPEKNNEQFF
TGTGCCAGCAGTTTCTTTCCCGAGAAAAACAATGAGCAGTTCTTC
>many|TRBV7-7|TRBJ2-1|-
CASSPHGEGNNEQFF
TGTGCTAGCAGCCCACACGGAGAGGGAAACAATGAGCAGTTCTTC
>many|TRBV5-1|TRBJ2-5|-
CASSLQGWEETQYF
TGCGCCAGCAGCTTACAGGGATGGGAGGAGACCCAGTACTTC
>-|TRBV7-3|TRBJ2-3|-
CASSLPPGDTDTQYF
TGTGCCAGCAGCTTACCCCCCGGGGACACAGATACGCAGTATTTT
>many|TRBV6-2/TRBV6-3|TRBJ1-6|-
CASSRREGGYSPLHF
TGTGCCAGCAGTCGGCGTGAGGGGGGCTATTCACCCCTCCACTTT
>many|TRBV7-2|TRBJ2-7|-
CASSLVPGLGEQYF
TGTGCCAGCAGCTTAGTCCCAGGGCTGGGCGAGCAGTACTTC
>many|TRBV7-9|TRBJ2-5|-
CASSLGLVQETQYF
TGTGCCAGCAGCCTCGGACTGGTACAAGAGACCCAGTACTTC
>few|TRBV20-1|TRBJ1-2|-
CSASFRQNYGYTF
TGCAGTGCTAGTTTCAGGCAGAACTATGGCTACACCTTC
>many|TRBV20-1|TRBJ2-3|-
CSARGLGVQYF
TGCAGTGCTAGAGGGTTAGGCGTGCAGTATTTT
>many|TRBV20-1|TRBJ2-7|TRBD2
CSPSTGSGGLNEQYF
TGCAGTCCCTCTACCGGGTCGGGGGGTTTGAACGAGCAGTACTTC
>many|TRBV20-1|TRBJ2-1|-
CSARNLLESYNEQFF
TGCAGTGCTAGAAATCTTTTGGAGTCCTACAATGAGCAGTTCTTC
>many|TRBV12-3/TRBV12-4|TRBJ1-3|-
CASSLSPGRVENTIYF
TGTGCCAGCAGTTTGAGCCCAGGGAGGGTAGAGAACACCATATATTTT
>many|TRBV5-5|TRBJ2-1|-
CASSSQGQSRYNEQFF
TGTGCCAGCAGCTCCCAAGGGCAGAGTCGTTACAATGAGCAGTTCTTC
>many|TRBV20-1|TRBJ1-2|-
CREKRGYTF
TGCAGGGAAAAAAGGGGCTACACCTTC
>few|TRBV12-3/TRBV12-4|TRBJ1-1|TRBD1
CASSPSWTGHMNTEAFF
TGTGCCAGCAGCCCGTCGTGGACAGGGCACATGAACACTGAAGCTTTCTTT
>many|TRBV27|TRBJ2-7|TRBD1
CASSLNGRQGLFYEQYF
TGTGCCAGCAGTTTGAACGGGCGACAGGGGCTTTTCTACGAGCAGTACTTC
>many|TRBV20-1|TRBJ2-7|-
CSAGPQITYEQYF
TGCAGTGCTGGGCCACAAATAACTTACGAGCAGTACTTC
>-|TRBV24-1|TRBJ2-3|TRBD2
CATAGGDTQYF
TGTGCCACAGCGGGAGGAGATACGCAGTATTTT
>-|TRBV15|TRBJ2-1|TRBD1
CATSRRDRGLDEQFF
TGTGCCACCAGCCGACGGGACAGGGGGCTCGATGAGCAGTTCTTC
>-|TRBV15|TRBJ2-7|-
CATSRDPQGRLISYEQYF
TGTGCCACCAGCAGAGATCCCCAGGGGAGGCTCATTAGTTACGAGCAGTACTTC
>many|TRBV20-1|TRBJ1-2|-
CSPRGFGGYTF
TGCAGTCCAAGGGGTTTCGGGGGCTACACCTTC
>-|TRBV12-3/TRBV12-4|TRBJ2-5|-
CASSLHISGQETQYF
TGTGCCAGCAGTCTCCATATTAGCGGACAAGAGACCCAGTACTTC
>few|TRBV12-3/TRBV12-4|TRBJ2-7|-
CASSSPLGGGVYEQYF
TGTGCCAGCAGTTCCCCCCTCGGCGGGGGCGTCTACGAGCAGTACTTC
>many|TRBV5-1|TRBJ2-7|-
CASSREGITYEQYF
TGCGCCAGCAGCCGTGAGGGAATCACCTACGAGCAGTACTTC
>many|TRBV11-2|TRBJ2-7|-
CASSHYREAGEQYF
TGTGCCAGCAGCCATTATAGGGAGGCGGGGGAGCAGTACTTC
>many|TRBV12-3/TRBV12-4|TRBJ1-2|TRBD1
CASSPPGQGGFYGYTF
TGTGCCAGCAGTCCCCCCGGACAGGGGGGGTTCTATGGCTACACCTTC
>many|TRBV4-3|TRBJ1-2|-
CASRGTLGGGYGYTF
TGCGCCAGCAGGGGTACGCTAGGAGGGGGCTATGGCTACACCTTC
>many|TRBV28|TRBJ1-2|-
CASSLTGYYGYTF
TGTGCCAGCAGTTTGACAGGCTACTATGGCTACACCTTC
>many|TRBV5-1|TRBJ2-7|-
CASSLALTTRYEQYF
TGCGCCAGCAGCTTGGCCCTAACTACTAGGTACGAGCAGTACTTC
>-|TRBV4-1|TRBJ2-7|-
CASSPGDNYYEQYF
TGCGCCAGCAGCCCAGGGGACAACTACTACGAGCAGTACTTC
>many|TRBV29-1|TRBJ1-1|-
CSVEDVASSNTEAFF
TGCAGCGTTGAAGACGTTGCCAGCTCCAACACTGAAGCTTTCTTT
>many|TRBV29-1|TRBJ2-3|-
CSVPLRDTDTQYF
TGCAGCGTCCCTTTGCGGGACACAGATACGCAGTATTTT
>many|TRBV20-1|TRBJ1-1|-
CSARDPSRVTGAFF
TGCAGTGCTAGAGATCCTAGTAGGGTGACGGGGGCTTTCTTT
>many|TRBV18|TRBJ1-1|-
CASSPPRRVGAFF
TGTGCCAGCTCACCACCGAGAAGGGTTGGAGCTTTCTTT
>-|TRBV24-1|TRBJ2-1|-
CATSQGGGNEQFF
TGTGCCACCAGTCAGGGCGGCGGCAATGAGCAGTTCTTC
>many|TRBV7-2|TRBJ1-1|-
CASTKLGGSPEAFF
TGTGCCAGCACCAAACTAGGGGGGAGCCCTGAAGCTTTCTTT
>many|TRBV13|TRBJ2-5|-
CASSSSWTETQYF
TGTGCCAGCAGCTCCTCCTGGACGGAGACCCAGTACTTC
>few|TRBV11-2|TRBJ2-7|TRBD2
CASSSPGGGNYEQYF
TGTGCCAGCAGCTCCCCCGGCGGGGGGAACTACGAGCAGTACTTC
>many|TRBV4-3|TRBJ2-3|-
CASSQETTDTQYF
TGCGCCAGCAGCCAAGAAACAACAGATACGCAGTATTTT
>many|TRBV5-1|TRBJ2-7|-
CASSLEGTGRPFGYRQYF
TGCGCCAGCAGCTTGGAGGGGACTGGAAGACCCTTCGGGTACAGGCAGTACTTC
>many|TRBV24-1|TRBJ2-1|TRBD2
CATRESGRSDEQFF
TGTGCCACCAGGGAAAGCGGGAGAAGCGATGAGCAGTTCTTC
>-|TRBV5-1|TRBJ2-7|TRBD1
CASSLGGTEGGYEQYF
TGCGCCAGCAGCTTGGGGGGGACAGAAGGGGGCTACGAGCAGTACTTC
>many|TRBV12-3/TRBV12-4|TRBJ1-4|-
CASSDDREKLFF
TGTGCCAGCAGTGACGACAGGGAAAAACTGTTTTTT
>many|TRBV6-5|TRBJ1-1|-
CASSTTGREAFF
TGTGCCAGCAGTACGACGGGCCGGGAAGCTTTCTTT
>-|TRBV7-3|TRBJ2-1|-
CASTAGPMGDEQFF
TGTGCCAGCACTGCCGGGCCGATGGGCGATGAGCAGTTCTTC